These 21 T cell receptor beta chains originate from one sample sequenced in a study of T cell responses to AZD1222 COVID-19 vaccine. Clones were sequenced by immunoSEQ multiplex PCR, and TCRdb holds only the in-frame ones, with some missing. The table lists about 100,000 clones, approximately 91% of them singletons. The sequenced sample was peripheral blood, obtained on day 0 of AZD1222 vaccination. The receptor source for this set is an adult in good health.

This clone was counted a single time. The J gene is TRBJ1-2, the V gene TRBV6-1; no clear D gene. Germline lookup yields CDR1 MNHNS and CDR2 SASEGT. The CDR3 is 16 amino acids. Deletions cut 3 bases from V and 5 bases from J, with 19 bases between. CDR3 amino acids: CASSEAFPAHRYGYTF. In nucleotides, the CDR3 is TGTGCCAGCAGTGAGGCCTTTCCAGCCCATCGGTATGGCTACACCTTC.

V usage is TRBV10-1 and J usage is TRBJ2-1; 7 positions match TRBD2. CDR3 length: 16 amino acids. The ends lost 2 bases at V and 2 bases at J; junction bases unmatched: 6. CDR1 WNHNN and CDR2 SYGVQD come from the germline V gene (reference sequence). In nucleotides, the CDR3 is TGCGCCAGCAGTGAGGATGCGGGAGCCGCCTACAATGAGCAGTTCTTC. It specifies CASSEDAGAAYNEQFF.

The V gene is TRBV6-2 or TRBV6-3, the J gene TRBJ2-1, with TRBD1 as a possible D gene (6 bases). The CDR3 spans 15 residues. In germline, CDR1 is MNHEY, CDR2 SVGEGT. The V gene lost 6 bases and the J gene lost 5 bases, with 17 bases spanning the gap. The chain's CDR3 is CASSPYPGQNNEQFF. CDR3 coding DNA: TGTGCCAGCAGCCCCTATCCGGGACAAAACAATGAGCAGTTCTTC.

The genes are TRBV5-1 and TRBJ1-1; TRBD1 is a possible D gene (5 bases). V was pared by 2 bases and J by 7 bases, with 12 bases between. This CDR3 has 13 amino acids. The germline V gene encodes CDR1 SGHRS and CDR2 YFSETQ. DNA for the CDR3: TGCGCCAGCAGCTTTGACAGACCCGATGAAGCTTTCTTT. Translated: CASSFDRPDEAFF. Based on the CDR3 plus reference TRBV5-1 and TRBJ1-1, the full variable domain is KAGVTQTPRYLIKTRGQQVTLSCSPISGHRSVSWYQQTPGQGLQFLFEYFSETQRNKGNFPGRFSGRQFSNSRSEMNVSTLELGDSALYLCASSFDRPDEAFFGQGTRLTVV.

This chain links TRBV6-4 with TRBJ2-1, with 11 bases fitting TRBD2. This CDR3 spans 16 amino acids. Unmatched junction bases numbered 4, after V lost 1 base and J lost 5 bases. Germline lookup yields CDR1 MRHNA and CDR2 SNTAGT. DNA of the CDR3: TGTGCCAGCAGTGACTTAGCGGGAGGGAACAACAATGAGCAGTTCTTC. This codes for CASSDLAGGNNNEQFF.

V gene TRBV27 combines with J gene TRBJ1-1, with a tentative D call TRBD1 (5 bases). Trimming stripped 6 bases from V and 0 bases from J, with 11 bases between. This CDR3 has 14 residues. Germline CDR1 MNHEY, CDR2 SMNVEV (reference sequence). CDR3 loop: CASSYRGLNTEAFF. For the CDR3, the DNA is TGTGCCAGCAGCTATAGGGGACTGAACACTGAAGCTTTCTTT.

The V call is TRBV30, the J call TRBJ1-5, with 7 bases aligning to TRBD1. In germline, CDR1 is GTSNPN, CDR2 SVGIG (reference sequence). Germline trimming cut 0 bases from V and 2 bases from J; bases unmatched to any gene: 7. This CDR3 is 16 amino acids long. The CDR3 coding sequence is TGTGCCTGGAGTGTACGCGGAACAGGGGGCAATCAGCCCCAGCATTTT. As protein: CAWSVRGTGGNQPQHF.

The chain uses TRBV21-1 and TRBJ1-5; the listed D gene, TRBD1, was not tested against the DNA. TRBV21-1 is marked as a pseudogene. The CDR3 length is 20 residues. CDR3 sequence: CASSKVNQGHPPRSNQPQHF. For the CDR3, the DNA is TGTGCCAGCAGCAAAGTCAACCAGGGACACCCACCTCGGAGCAATCAGCCCCAGCATTTT.

The chain employs TRBV3-1 (or the pseudogene TRBV3-2) and TRBJ1-1; tentatively, D is TRBD1 (5 bases). Trimming took 1 base from V and 0 from J, leaving 6 bases between them. The CDR3 has 14 amino acids. Germline loops: CDR1 LGHDT, CDR2 YNNKEL (reference sequence). The CDR3 sequence: CASSQVRVNTEAFF. The CDR3 DNA sequence: TGTGCCAGCAGCCAAGTCAGGGTGAACACTGAAGCTTTCTTT.

The rearrangement links TRBV5-1 to TRBJ1-4; D remains ambiguous. V dropped 7 bases and J dropped 4 bases, with 11 bases sitting between them. Germline V gene sequence: CDR1 SGHRS, CDR2 YFSETQ. The CDR3 runs to 13 residues. CDR3 sequence: CASRTEYNEKLFF. The DNA of the CDR3 is TGCGCCAGCCGGACCGAGTATAATGAAAAACTGTTTTTT.

V is TRBV4-2 and J is TRBJ2-7, with 8 bases aligning to TRBD2. Looked up from germline, CDR1 is LGHNA and CDR2 is YNFKEQ. After removal of 5 bases from V and 1 base from J, the junction contained 10 bases not matched to a gene. This CDR3 is built from 16 residues. The CDR3 DNA reads as TGTGCCAGCAGCTCAAGTCTAGCGGGTGGTTCCTACGAGCAGTACTTC. This translates into CASSSSLAGGSYEQYF.

V usage is TRBV28 and J usage is TRBJ1-5; 10 positions match TRBD1. Per germline, CDR1 MDHEN and CDR2 SYDVKM. Trimming at V came to 8 bases and at J to 2 bases, leaving 6 bases not matched to a gene. The CDR3 has 15 residues. The DNA for the CDR3 is TGTGCCAGCTGGGACAGGGGCTCTGGCAATCAGCCCCAGCATTTT. Amino acids: CASWDRGSGNQPQHF.

The rearrangement joins TRBV5-1 to TRBJ2-7; 10 positions match TRBD1. CDR1 and CDR2 from the germline V gene are SGHRS and YFSETQ. The ends lost 3 bases at V and 7 bases at J; junction bases unmatched: 7. The CDR3 runs 14 residues. The CDR3 sequence is CASSSRQGAGEQYF. The CDR3 DNA reads TGCGCCAGCAGCTCGAGACAGGGGGCGGGAGAGCAGTACTTC.

The chain has TRBV29-1 and TRBJ2-1; D might be TRBD2 (5 bases). In germline, CDR1 is SQVTM, CDR2 ANQGSEA. Trimming removed 3 bases at V and 5 bases at J, with 17 bases between. CDR3 size: 15 residues. This CDR3 is CSVDRLAGTHNEQFF. In DNA form, the CDR3 reads TGCAGCGTTGATAGGCTAGCTGGAACCCACAATGAGCAGTTCTTC.

The DNA for the CDR3 is TGCAGTGCTAGTGGGAGTTATGGCTACACCTTC. Its protein is CSASGSYGYTF. The chain links TRBV20-1 to TRBJ1-2; the D is unclear. Germline CDR1 reads DFQATT; CDR2 reads SNEGSKA (reference sequence). V was trimmed by 3 bases and J by 5 bases, leaving 7 bases between them. The CDR3 has 11 amino acids.

This chain uses TRBV28 with TRBJ2-7; possible D gene TRBD1, 6 bases. CDR1 MDHEN and CDR2 SYDVKM come from the germline V gene. The CDR3 is 16 residues long. The V end lost 6 bases, the J end lost 2 bases, and 20 bases lay between the germline ends. Here the CDR3 reads CASRPPGHAAAYEQYF. CDR3 sequence (DNA): TGTGCCAGCAGACCGCCGGGACACGCGGCGGCCTACGAGCAGTACTTC.

For the CDR3, the DNA is TGTGCCAGCAGTGAAGTCGGTCAGGGGGATTCACCCCTCCACTTT. Protein sequence: CASSEVGQGDSPLHF. This chain joins TRBV6-1 and TRBJ1-6; 7 bases agree with TRBD1. The J segment lost 8 bases and the V segment lost 1 base, leaving 5 bases of the junction unmatched. Germline loops: CDR1 MNHNS, CDR2 SASEGT. CDR3 length: 15 amino acids.

The chain uses TRBV27 and TRBJ1-2; 10 positions agree with TRBD1. Germline V gene data show CDR1 as MNHEY and CDR2 as SMNVEV (reference sequence). With 6 bases clipped from V and 7 bases from J, the junction kept 11 bases outside the gene matches. CDR3 length: 15 amino acids. In DNA, the CDR3 is TGTGCCAGCAGGGCAGGGGCGGGACAGGGGTTTGGCTACACCTTC. As protein: CASRAGAGQGFGYTF.

Concerning this clone: Relative to the germline gene, one junction end is altered; a read error may explain this. Additional DNA sequences in this sample encode the identical CDR3. V is TRBV4-1 and J is TRBJ1-2; D unclear. This CDR3 is 15 amino acids long. Looked up from germline, CDR1 is MGHRA and CDR2 is YSYEKL. The DNA for the CDR3 is TGCGCCAGTAGCCAAGTGCGTCAAGCTAACTATGGCTACACCTTC. Its protein is CASSQVRQANYGYTF.

The CDR3 sequence is CASNSRTGGFFGYTF. DNA of the CDR3: TGTGCCAGCAATTCGAGGACAGGGGGCTTCTTTGGCTACACCTTC. The rearrangement joins TRBV28 to TRBJ1-2; 11 bases are a match to TRBD1. V was clipped by 7 bases and J by 7 bases; unmatched bases: 11. Germline CDR1 reads MDHEN; CDR2 reads SYDVKM. The CDR3 is made up of 15 amino acids.

V is TRBV19 and J is TRBJ2-7; D gene uncertain. The CDR3 contains 13 residues. The germline V and J ends were trimmed by 0 bases and 3 bases, with 6 bases remaining between them. Germline CDR1 and CDR2: LNHDA and SQIVND (reference sequence). The CDR3: CASSIDSDYEQYF. As DNA, the CDR3 is TGTGCCAGTAGTATAGATTCGGACTACGAGCAGTACTTC.